The next 8 T cell receptor beta chains were all read from a single sample in a study of OX40 agonist ivuxolimab in advanced cancers. Produced via immunoSEQ multiplex PCR; TCRdb's table is partial and in-frame only. The table has about 76,000 clones, roughly 88% seen once. The source was CD4+ or CD8+ T cells sorted from blood, collected in a trial of the OX40 agonist ivuxolimab. These TCRs come from an adult with an advanced solid tumor such as melanoma, head and neck, liver or kidney cancer.

This chain joins TRBV6-5 and TRBJ1-1, with D unclear. Germline V gene sequence: CDR1 MNHEY, CDR2 SVGAGI. V dropped 6 bases and J dropped 0 bases, with 11 bases sitting between them. The CDR3 is 14 amino acids. CDR3 amino acids: CASSLGSLNTEAFF. The CDR3 DNA is TGTGCCAGCAGCCTCGGGAGCTTGAACACTGAAGCTTTCTTT.

The chain employs TRBV5-6 and TRBJ2-1, with TRBD1 identical over 7 bases. The CDR3 length is 14 residues. Per germline, CDR1 SGHDT and CDR2 YYEEEE. V dropped 4 bases and J dropped 2; count of bases not matched to a gene: 3. The CDR3 spells CASSPGTAYNEQFF. CDR3 DNA: TGTGCCAGCAGCCCCGGGACAGCCTACAATGAGCAGTTCTTC. The full variable domain, in which reference TRBV5-6 and TRBJ2-1 provide the parts outside the CDR3, is DAGVTQSPTHLIKTRGQQVTLRCSPKSGHDTVSWYQQALGQGPQFIFQYYEEEERQRGNFPDRFSGHQFPNYSSELNVNALLLGDSALYLCASSPGTAYNEQFFGPGTRLTVL.

The V call is TRBV6-6, the J call TRBJ1-1; D gene uncertain. This CDR3 spans 15 amino acids. V lost 2 bases and J 6 bases, leaving 16 bases between the germline ends. CDR1 is MNHNY and CDR2 is SVGAGI in the germline V gene (reference sequence). The CDR3 here is CASSYPAGGLAEAFF. CDR3 bases: TGTGCCAGCAGTTACCCCGCGGGAGGGTTGGCTGAAGCTTTCTTT.

The gene calls are TRBV7-2 and TRBJ2-1, with unresolved D. The CDR3 has 12 residues. The germline V gene encodes CDR1 SGHTA and CDR2 FQGNSA. Trimming removed 1 base from V and 9 bases from J, with 7 bases in between. The CDR3 region is CASSLVVFEQFF. The DNA for the CDR3 is TGTGCCAGCAGCTTAGTGGTGTTTGAGCAGTTCTTC. Drawing the rest from reference TRBV7-2 and TRBJ2-1, the complete variable domain is GAGVSQSPSNKVTEKGKDVELRCDPISGHTALYWYRQSLGQGLEFLIYFQGNSAPDKSGLPSDRFSAERTGGSVSTLTIQRTQQEDSAVYLCASSLVVFEQFFGPGTRLTVL.

The rearrangement joins TRBV5-1 to TRBJ2-2; 9 bases line up with TRBD1. V shed 5 bases and J 7 bases; nucleotides not matched to a gene: 6. CDR1 SGHRS and CDR2 YFSETQ come from the germline V gene. This CDR3 region has 14 residues. The CDR3 sequence: CASRWDRVSGELFF. CDR3 DNA: TGCGCCAGCAGATGGGACAGGGTGAGCGGGGAGCTGTTTTTT.

V gene TRBV9 combines with J gene TRBJ1-4; D is perhaps TRBD1 (5 bases). Per the germline V gene, CDR1 is SGDLS and CDR2 is YYNGEE. V was clipped by 2 bases and J by 6 bases, with 14 bases between them. CDR3 length: 15 residues. The CDR3 reads CASSVARGIDEKLFF. The CDR3 DNA sequence: TGTGCCAGCAGCGTGGCCCGGGGCATTGATGAAAAACTGTTTTTT.

This clone occurred once. The V call is TRBV7-3, the J call TRBJ2-1, with 8 bases fitting TRBD1. V shed 4 bases, J shed 4 bases, and the junction held 6 bases outside the gene matches. This CDR3 is 15 amino acids long. The germline gives CDR1 SGHTA, CDR2 FQGTGA. The DNA of the CDR3 is TGTGCCAGCAGCTCTGACAGGGGATTTTACAATGAGCAGTTCTTC. Its protein product is CASSSDRGFYNEQFF. Full variable domain (remainder filled in from reference TRBV7-3 and TRBJ2-1): GAGVSQTPSNKVTEKGKYVELRCDPISGHTALYWYRQSLGQGPEFLIYFQGTGAADDSGLPNDRFFAVRPEGSVSTLKIQRTERGDSAVYLCASSSDRGFYNEQFFGPGTRLTVL.

The chain uses TRBV5-4 and TRBJ2-7, with 7 bases lining up with TRBD1. The CDR3 extends over 14 amino acids. J gave up 3 bases and V 4 bases, and 7 bases lay outside the gene matches. The V gene's germline CDR1 is SGHNT and CDR2 YYREEE (reference sequence). The CDR3 is CASSPKTGNYEQYF. CDR3 bases: TGTGCCAGCAGCCCCAAGACAGGGAACTACGAGCAGTACTTC.